This T cell receptor beta chain appears in the sequencing data of a study of blood T cell repertoires in COVID-19. Some clones are missing from TCRdb's copy, which holds only in-frame ones; the method was immunoSEQ multiplex PCR. The data show 190,000 or so clones, with about 81% seen just once and about 9% held by the top ten. Across about two dozen US areas, participants ranged in age from 18 to 89 years. Donors in Cohort 3 counted as recovered after two negative PCRs, clearance, or symptom resolution. CDR1 and CDR2 (germline): MGHRA, YSYEKL. The V gene end was trimmed by 2 bases and the J gene end by 1 base; junction bases not matched to a gene: 2. The CDR3 sequence is 16 residues long.

This clonotype was obtained from a middle-aged man who had recovered from COVID-19. The sample taken for sequencing was PBMCs or T cells enriched from blood (not recorded which). The chain uses TRBV4-1 and TRBJ2-1, with TRBD2 matching over 10 bases. The CDR3: CASSQQGLASYNEQFF. CDR3 DNA sequence: TGCGCCAGCAGCCAACAGGGACTAGCGTCCTACAATGAGCAGTTCTTC.